The sequence of this T cell receptor beta chain was determined in a study of neurological immune-mediated disorders. The CDR3 extends over 13 amino acids. The V segment lost 1 base and the J segment 6 bases; nucleotides outside the gene matches: 3. This clonotype was found many times. Sequencing runs each yielded over 200 million TCR-beta sequences from 15-18 subjects. TCRdb analysed the 5' RACE reads with MiXCR anew, one entry per CDR3 protein. The sample yields approximately 23,000 distinct CDR3 sequences, more than 9% seen once. Sequences were obtained from PBMCs. J is TRBJ2-7 and V is TRBV12-3 or TRBV12-4; 7 bases map to TRBD1. This TCR was sampled from a woman aged 60 to 75 with HTLV-1-associated myelopathy (HAM/TSP). The chain's CDR3 is CASSLVTGAEQYF. The CDR3, as DNA: TGTGCCAGCAGTTTAGTTACAGGGGCCGAGCAGTACTTC.